This entry describes one T cell receptor (beta chain). Its antigen is undetermined. This sample was included in a study of OX40 agonist ivuxolimab in advanced cancers. Overall study context: Patients received the agonistic anti-OX40 (CD134) antibody ivuxolimab. A male proportion of 82.7% was recorded, with mean age about 54 years and range roughly 20 to 90. 30% to 40% of patients had received prior checkpoint inhibitor therapy.

The protocol was immunoSEQ multiplex PCR, while the TCRdb copy is restricted to in-frame clones and leaves out a portion. The data contain roughly 62,000 clones, 80% to 95% of them singletons. General observations from the study: CD8+ T cells were the subset that, on average, had more expanded clones than CD4+.

CDR1 and CDR2 (germline): MNHNY, SVGAGI (reference sequence). The CDR3 is 14 residues long. V was trimmed by 5 bases and J by 10 bases, leaving 20 bases between them. This TCR was recovered from an adult with an advanced solid tumor such as melanoma, head and neck, liver or kidney cancer. The genes are TRBV6-6 and TRBJ1-2, with D possibly matching TRBD1 (5 bases). Sequenced material: CD4+ or CD8+ T cells sorted from blood, taken in a trial of the OX40 agonist ivuxolimab. DNA of the CDR3: TGTGCCAGCAGTACAGACCCCATTGGCAGGGCCTACACCTTC. Protein sequence: CASSTDPIGRAYTF.